The 22 T cell receptor beta chains given below trace back to one sample, sequenced in a study of identical twins. TCRdb analysed the 5' RACE reads with MiXCR anew, one entry per CDR3 protein. The data contain over 250,000 distinct CDR3 sequences, around 9.7% of them seen just once; the ten biggest clones take up 7% to 8.5%. Another study also made use of these data, one on yellow fever vaccine responses in identical twins.

Sequencing input: CD8+ T cells sorted from blood. The receptors derive from a woman between 18 and 29 years old in good health.

The chain is built from TRBV25-1 and TRBJ2-3; D gene uncertain. Trimming pared 3 bases from V and 2 bases from J, leaving 3 bases between. CDR1 is MGHDK, CDR2 SYGVNS, per germline. The CDR3 has 12 amino acids. CDR3 in amino acids: CASSDLTDTQYF. CDR3 nucleotide sequence: TGTGCCAGCAGTGACCTCACAGATACGCAGTATTTT.

This clonotype was recorded a few times. This chain links TRBV14 with TRBJ2-3; D is unresolved. The CDR3 extends over 17 amino acids. Trimming stripped 0 bases from V and 5 bases from J, with 18 bases between. Looked up from germline, CDR1 is SGHDN and CDR2 is FVKESK. This chain's CDR3 is CASSQDWRHHPRDTQYF. The CDR3, as DNA: TGTGCCAGCAGCCAAGATTGGAGACATCATCCACGAGATACGCAGTATTTT.

This clonotype appeared many times. The chain links TRBV27 to TRBJ2-7; 8 bases line up with TRBD2. J lost 2 bases, V lost 5 bases, and 8 bases had no gene match. The CDR3 runs 15 residues. The germline V gene has CDR1 MNHEY and CDR2 SMNVEV (reference sequence). CDR3 loop: CASSGGREVPYEQYF. CDR3 bases: TGTGCCAGCAGTGGTGGGCGGGAGGTTCCCTACGAGCAGTACTTC.

This clonotype was seen only a few times. V and J are TRBV14 and TRBJ2-5; tentatively, D is TRBD1 (6 bases). The CDR3 consists of 14 residues. Germline assignment: CDR1 SGHDN and CDR2 FVKESK. The V end lost 1 base, the J end lost 3 bases, and 9 bases lay between the germline ends. The CDR3 coding sequence is TGTGCCAGCAGCCAAGTGAACAGGGAAGAGACCCAGTACTTC. Translating it yields CASSQVNREETQYF.

This clonotype was seen more than once but under ten times. The CDR3 protein is CASSFGTGTYYSNQPQHF. CDR3 DNA sequence: TGTGCCAGCAGCTTCGGGACAGGGACCTATTATAGCAATCAGCCCCAGCATTTT. This chain links TRBV5-6 with TRBJ1-5; 9 positions match TRBD1. Germline CDR1 and CDR2: SGHDT and YYEEEE. This CDR3 is built from 18 residues. V shed 2 bases and J 0 bases; nucleotides not matched to a gene: 9.

J is TRBJ1-1 and V is TRBV29-1; D remains unclear. Per the germline V gene, CDR1 is SQVTM and CDR2 is ANQGSEA. This CDR3 contains 14 residues. V was cut by 0 bases and J by 1 base, with 9 bases left in between. CDR3 in DNA: TGCAGCGTTGAAGATCTTCTAGAGAACACTGAAGCTTTCTTT. Amino acid sequence: CSVEDLLENTEAFF.

This clonotype occurred many times. The chain joins TRBV4-1 to TRBJ1-5; no clear D gene. The CDR3 spans 15 residues. CDR1 is MGHRA, CDR2 YSYEKL, per germline. Trimming took off 0 bases at V and 0 bases at J, with 6 bases between the two ends. DNA for the CDR3: TGCGCCAGCAGCCAAGATGAGGATAGCAATCAGCCCCAGCATTTT. Translating gives CASSQDEDSNQPQHF.

This clonotype was recorded at least ten times. This rearrangement joins TRBV25-1 to TRBJ2-3, with D tentatively TRBD2 (5 bases). The germline CDR1 and CDR2 sequences are MGHDK and SYGVNS. V was cut by 8 bases and J by 6 bases, with 6 bases left in between. The CDR3 runs 10 residues. In DNA, the CDR3 is TGTGCCAGCCGAGGGGATACGCAGTATTTT. It specifies CASRGDTQYF.

The chain recombines TRBV9 with TRBJ2-2; a possible D gene is TRBD2 (6 bases). The CDR3 has 14 residues. The V gene's germline CDR1 is SGDLS and CDR2 YYNGEE. Trimming stripped 1 base from V and 7 bases from J, with 11 bases between. CDR3: CASSVSGLYGELFF. The DNA of the CDR3 is TGTGCCAGCAGCGTATCGGGACTTTACGGGGAGCTGTTTTTT.

In this sample, this clonotype turned up a few times. V and J are TRBV11-3 and TRBJ2-2, with unresolved D. There are 16 residues in the CDR3. V was shortened by 4 bases and J by 6 bases, with 18 bases between the two germline ends. Germline CDR1 SGHNT, CDR2 YENEEA. CDR3: CASSSLTAPKAGELFF. The DNA for the CDR3 is TGTGCCAGCAGCTCCCTGACCGCTCCAAAGGCCGGGGAGCTGTTTTTT. The full variable domain, completed using reference TRBV11-3 and TRBJ2-2, is EAGVVQSPRYKIIEKKQPVAFWCNPISGHNTLYWYLQNLGQGPELLIRYENEEAVDDSQLPKDRFSAERLKGVDSTLKIQPAELGDSAVYLCASSSLTAPKAGELFFGEGSRLTVL.

The V and J genes are TRBV11-2 and TRBJ2-1, with 7 bases matching TRBD1. The CDR3 contains 14 residues. CDR1 is SGHAT and CDR2 is FQNNGV in the germline V gene. After removal of 5 bases from V and 7 bases from J, the junction contained 8 bases not matched to a gene. The CDR3 sequence is CASSPLQGLNEQFF. For the CDR3, the DNA is TGTGCCAGCAGCCCACTACAGGGGCTTAATGAGCAGTTCTTC.

This clonotype was picked up many times. V usage is TRBV12-3 or TRBV12-4 and J usage is TRBJ2-1, with D maybe TRBD2 (5 bases). V lost 0 bases and J 3 bases, leaving 12 bases between the germline ends. The CDR3 sequence is 16 residues long. CDR3 sequence reads: CASSLALDYLYNEQFF. CDR3 DNA: TGTGCCAGCAGTTTAGCGCTCGACTACCTCTACAATGAGCAGTTCTTC.

The chain links TRBV24-1 to TRBJ2-7; 9 nucleotides match TRBD1. The CDR3 spans 15 residues. Germline values: CDR1 KGHDR, CDR2 SFDVKD. V was clipped by 4 bases and J by 5 bases; unmatched bases: 8. CDR3 region: CATSDPGTGSHEQYF. The CDR3 DNA sequence: TGTGCCACCAGTGACCCCGGGACAGGGTCCCACGAGCAGTACTTC.

The sample holds many counts of this clonotype. The J gene is TRBJ1-1, the V gene TRBV5-4; no reliable D call. Trimming took off 2 bases at V and 1 base at J, with 6 bases between the two ends. The germline V gene has CDR1 SGHNT and CDR2 YYREEE (reference sequence). The CDR3 consists of 13 residues. The CDR3 reads CASSFGGNTEAFF. CDR3 sequence (DNA): TGTGCCAGCAGCTTCGGAGGGAACACTGAAGCTTTCTTT.

This clonotype was seen at least ten times. The chain combines TRBV6-1 with TRBJ2-3; possibly TRBD2 for D (5 bases). The CDR3 is 14 amino acids. Germline lookup yields CDR1 MNHNS and CDR2 SASEGT. The V end was cut by 4 bases, the J end by 4 bases, with 12 bases between. The CDR3 DNA sequence: TGTGCCAGCAGTGCGGCGGCCGGGGCAGATACGCAGTATTTT. Amino acids: CASSAAAGADTQYF.

This clonotype turned up a few times. V is TRBV7-8 and J is TRBJ1-5; 7 positions match TRBD1. V lost 4 bases to trimming and J lost 2 bases; unmatched junction nucleotides: 8. The CDR3 extends over 16 amino acids. Germline loops: CDR1 SGHVS, CDR2 FQNEAQ. CDR3 in amino acids: CASSSEQGRGNQPQHF. CDR3 sequence (DNA): TGTGCCAGCAGCTCAGAACAGGGGAGGGGCAATCAGCCCCAGCATTTT.

This clonotype occurred many times. The chain employs TRBV4-2 and TRBJ2-5, with D possibly matching TRBD2 (6 bases). Germline V CDR1 and CDR2: LGHNA, YNFKEQ. V dropped 0 bases and J dropped 0 bases, with 11 bases sitting between them. The CDR3 is 16 residues long. In nucleotides, the CDR3 is TGTGCCAGCAGCCAAGAACAGCTAGCGTACCAAGAGACCCAGTACTTC. It specifies CASSQEQLAYQETQYF.

This clonotype was seen a handful of times. J is TRBJ2-7 and V is TRBV4-3; D possibly corresponds to TRBD2 (6 bases). There are 14 residues in the CDR3. Trimming left V 0 bases short and J 5 bases short, with 11 bases between. Germline loops: CDR1 LGHNA, CDR2 YSLEER. The CDR3, as DNA: TGCGCCAGCAGCCAAGATCGGGCGGGGCACGAGCAGTACTTC. This encodes CASSQDRAGHEQYF.

This clonotype turned up a few times. The J gene is TRBJ1-2, the V gene TRBV12-3 or TRBV12-4; TRBD1 aligns across 7 bases. Unmatched junction bases numbered 7, after V lost 5 bases and J lost 1 base. This CDR3 spans 15 amino acids. CDR3 nucleotides: TGTGCCAGCAGTGAATTGACAGGGATTAACTATGGCTACACCTTC. This encodes CASSELTGINYGYTF.

The V gene is TRBV29-1, the J gene TRBJ2-7, with a possible D match to TRBD1 (6 bases). With 1 base removed from V and 9 bases from J, the gap between germline ends came to 16 bases. This CDR3 has 13 amino acids. Germline V CDR1 and CDR2: SQVTM, ANQGSEA. Here the CDR3 DNA reads TGCAGCGTTGAAGCTAACCAGGGGAACGCGCAGTACTTC. Its translation is CSVEANQGNAQYF.

This clonotype was counted only a few times. The V gene is TRBV11-2, the J gene TRBJ2-1; the match to TRBD2 covers 14 bases. CDR3 size: 18 residues. Germline CDR1 and CDR2: SGHAT and FQNNGV. The V segment lost 2 bases and the J segment 7 bases; nucleotides outside the gene matches: 10. In nucleotides, the CDR3 is TGTGCCAGCAGCTTAATTGTCGGGACTAGCGGGAGAGGAAATGAGCAGTTCTTC. Its protein product is CASSLIVGTSGRGNEQFF. Supplemented by reference TRBV11-2 and TRBJ2-1, the full variable domain reads EAGVAQSPRYKIIEKRQSVAFWCNPISGHATLYWYQQILGQGPKLLIQFQNNGVVDDSQLPKDRFSAERLKGVDSTLKIQPAKLEDSAVYLCASSLIVGTSGRGNEQFFGPGTRLTVL.

In its sample, this clonotype was seen many times. The V call is TRBV14, the J call TRBJ2-2; TRBD1 is a possible D gene (6 bases). V was trimmed by 3 bases and J by 1 base, leaving 9 bases between them. The germline V gene encodes CDR1 SGHDN and CDR2 FVKESK. CDR3 length equals 15 residues. In DNA form, the CDR3 reads TGTGCCAGCAGCCATACAGGGCTGAACACCGGGGAGCTGTTTTTT. Translated, it gives CASSHTGLNTGELFF. The whole variable domain, filled in from reference TRBV14 and TRBJ2-2, reads EAGVTQFPSHSVIEKGQTVTLRCDPISGHDNLYWYRRVMGKEIKFLLHFVKESKQDESGMPNNRFLAERTGGTYSTLKVQPAELEDSGVYFCASSHTGLNTGELFFGEGSRLTVL.